This TCR beta chain was retrieved from a study of cytomegalovirus exposure and HLA in healthy donors. Donors likely had unrecorded immune exposures despite being nominally healthy when sampled. Note on this clone: Its antigen is not known.

Overall study results and limits: From TCR beta sequences, most subjects' HLA-A and HLA-B alleles were reportedly predicted accurately. V- and J-gene trimming in TCR beta was tied to a missense DCLRE1C variant by an analysis performed later. The later analysis indicated that the majority of CMV-associated TCR beta chains appeared HLA-restricted.

Vbeta (60) and Jbeta (13) primers were used in the PCR. Libraries were prepared by immunoSEQ multiplex PCR; TCRdb keeps only in-frame clonotypes and omits some of them. Counted here are some 150,000 clones, more than 75% occurring once; the ten biggest clones make up 4% to 6.5%. Germline V gene sequence: CDR1 SGDLS, CDR2 YYNGEE. V gave up 0 bases and J gave up 2 bases; unmatched junction bases: 4. The CDR3 sequence is 15 residues long. The V gene is TRBV9, the J gene TRBJ2-5; 7 bases line up with TRBD2. The sample taken for sequencing was PBMCs. This TCR was recovered from a young woman in good health and CMV-seronegative. CDR3 coding DNA: TGTGCCAGCAGCGTAGGTGGGGGGGTTCAAGAGACCCAGTACTTC. It encodes CASSVGGGVQETQYF.